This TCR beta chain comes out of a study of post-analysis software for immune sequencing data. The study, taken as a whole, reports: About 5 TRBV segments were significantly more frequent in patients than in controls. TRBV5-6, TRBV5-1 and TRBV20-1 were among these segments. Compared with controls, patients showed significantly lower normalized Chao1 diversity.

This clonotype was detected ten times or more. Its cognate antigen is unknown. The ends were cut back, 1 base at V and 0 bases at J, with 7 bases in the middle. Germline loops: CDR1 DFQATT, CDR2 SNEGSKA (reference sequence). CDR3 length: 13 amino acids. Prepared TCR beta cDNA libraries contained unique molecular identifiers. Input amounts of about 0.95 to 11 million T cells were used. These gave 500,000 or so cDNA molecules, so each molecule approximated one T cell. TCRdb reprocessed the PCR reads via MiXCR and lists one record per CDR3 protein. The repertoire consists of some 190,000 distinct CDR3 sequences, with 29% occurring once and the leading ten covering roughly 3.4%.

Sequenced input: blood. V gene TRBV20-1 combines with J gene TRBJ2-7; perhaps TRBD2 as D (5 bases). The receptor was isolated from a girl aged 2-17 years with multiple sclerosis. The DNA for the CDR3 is TGCAGTGCTAGAGGGAGGAGCTCCTACGAGCAGTACTTC. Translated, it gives CSARGRSSYEQYF.